The 22 T cell receptor beta chains in this list originate from one sample, sequenced in a study of STAT5B mutations in CD4+ large granular lymphocyte leukemia. Profiled with immunoSEQ multiplex PCR; TCRdb holds only in-frame clones, not every one. The repertoire holds almost 30,000 clones, with under 85% as singletons. The sample taken for sequencing was CD4+ T cells from blood buffy coats. These receptors all stem from a human donor in good health.

This clone occurred once. The chain couples TRBV4-3 to TRBJ2-2, with TRBD2 matching 7 bases. The CDR3 sequence is 15 residues long. Germline assignment: CDR1 LGHNA and CDR2 YSLEER. V lost 6 bases and J lost 4; bases outside the gene matches: 8. The CDR3 DNA reads as TGCGCCAGCAGTAGGTCGGGGGGTCCCACCGGGGAGCTGTTTTTT. Its protein is CASSRSGGPTGELFF.

The chain couples TRBV6-5 to TRBJ2-7, with a possible D match to TRBD1 (5 bases). This CDR3 spans 14 amino acids. Per germline, CDR1 MNHEY and CDR2 SVGAGI. V was shortened by 2 bases and J by 0 bases, with 8 bases between the two germline ends. CDR3 DNA sequence: TGTGCCAGCAGTTACGGGGCAAGCTCCTACGAGCAGTACTTC. This translates into CASSYGASSYEQYF.

The chain employs TRBV4-1 and TRBJ2-1, with no clear D. The V gene lost 3 bases and the J gene lost 10 bases, with 16 bases spanning the gap. The CDR3 length is 14 residues. CDR1 and CDR2 from the germline V gene are MGHRA and YSYEKL. The CDR3 sequence: CASSQIPPLGEQFF. CDR3 nucleotide sequence: TGCGCCAGCAGCCAGATCCCCCCGCTCGGGGAGCAGTTCTTC.

This clone was recorded only once. V is TRBV6-6 and J is TRBJ2-6; D is uncertain. Per germline, CDR1 MNHNY and CDR2 SVGAGI (reference sequence). The CDR3 contains 15 residues. Trimming removed 6 bases at V and 0 bases at J, with 9 bases between. This CDR3 reads CASRTDNSGANVLTF. In DNA form, the CDR3 reads TGTGCCAGCAGGACCGACAACTCTGGGGCCAACGTCCTGACTTTC.

In its sample, this clone was seen a few times. This sequence joins TRBV19 and TRBJ1-2; D remains ambiguous. Germline V CDR1 and CDR2: LNHDA, SQIVND (reference sequence). V lost 4 bases to trimming and J lost 4 bases, with 10 bases between them. The length of the CDR3 is 13 residues. The CDR3 protein is CASSTGSIYGYTF. DNA of the CDR3: TGTGCCAGTAGTACAGGCAGTATCTATGGCTACACCTTC.

The DNA of the CDR3 is TGTGCCAGCTCCCCTTCCGGGACATCCTACGAGCAGTACGTC. This codes for CASSPSGTSYEQYV. The chain recombines TRBV18 with TRBJ2-7, with D perhaps matching TRBD1 (6 bases). Trimming took 6 bases from V and 1 from J, leaving 13 bases between them. This CDR3 has 14 residues. Germline V gives CDR1 KGHSH, CDR2 LQKENI.

The chain combines TRBV4-2 with TRBJ1-4; no firm D call. Trimming cost V 4 bases and J 5 bases, with 20 bases left between them. The CDR3 extends over 17 amino acids. The germline gives CDR1 LGHNA, CDR2 YNFKEQ. The CDR3 DNA is TGTGCCAGCAGCCTCACCGGGAGAAGGACGTCAAATGAAAAACTGTTTTTT. The encoded protein is CASSLTGRRTSNEKLFF.

In its sample, this clone was seen a few times. The chain has TRBV11-2 and TRBJ1-6; D ambiguous. Trimming removed 0 bases at V and 6 bases at J, with 9 bases between. The CDR3 extends over 15 amino acids. Germline V CDR1 and CDR2: SGHAT, FQNNGV. CDR3 nucleotides: TGTGCCAGCAGCTTAGATCCCTATACTAATTCACCCCTCCACTTT. This codes for CASSLDPYTNSPLHF.

The chain recombines TRBV28 with TRBJ1-2, with 7 bases fitting TRBD1. The V gene end was trimmed by 6 bases and the J gene end by 4 bases; junction bases not matched to a gene: 14. The CDR3 has 16 residues. Per germline, CDR1 MDHEN and CDR2 SYDVKM. This CDR3 reads CASRTRGQGYGYGYTF. CDR3 DNA: TGTGCCAGCAGGACAAGGGGGCAGGGGTACGGCTATGGCTACACCTTC.

The chain uses TRBV19 and TRBJ2-7, with D maybe TRBD1 (7 bases). From germline, CDR1 is LNHDA and CDR2 SQIVND (reference sequence). This CDR3 has 14 amino acids. V lost 3 bases and J lost 6, with 15 bases in between. The CDR3 protein is CASSISGGRGEQYF. The DNA of the CDR3 is TGTGCCAGTAGTATTTCAGGGGGGCGCGGCGAGCAGTACTTC. Complete variable domain (other parts from reference TRBV19 and TRBJ2-7): DGGITQSPKYLFRKEGQNVTLSCEQNLNHDAMYWYRQDPGQGLRLIYYSQIVNDFQKGDIAEGYSVSREKKESFPLTVTSAQKNPTAFYLCASSISGGRGEQYFGPGTRLTVT.

V gene TRBV5-1 combines with J gene TRBJ1-2; 8 nucleotides agree with TRBD1. CDR3 size: 13 residues. CDR1 and CDR2 from the germline V gene are SGHRS and YFSETQ. Trimming removed 4 bases from V and 7 bases from J; junction bases left unmatched: 6. CDR3 in DNA: TGCGCCAGCAGCGCCGACAGGGGCTCTGGCTACACCTTC. Translation gives CASSADRGSGYTF.

This sequence joins TRBV28 and TRBJ1-6; a possible D gene is TRBD1 (5 bases). The CDR3 sequence is 14 residues long. CDR1 is MDHEN, CDR2 SYDVKM, per germline. V lost 6 bases and J 9 bases, leaving 15 bases between the germline ends. The CDR3 here is CASSMGGIASPLHF. The CDR3 DNA is TGTGCCAGCAGCATGGGGGGGATTGCTTCACCCCTCCACTTT. The entire variable domain, with the rest obtained from reference TRBV28 and TRBJ1-6, is as follows: DVKVTQSSRYLVKRTGEKVFLECVQDMDHENMFWYRQDPGLGLRLIYFSYDVKMKEKGDIPEGYSVSREKKERFSLILESASTNQTSMYLCASSMGGIASPLHFGNGTRLTVT.

This chain connects TRBV19 to TRBJ1-2, with D possibly being TRBD1 (6 bases). The CDR3 sequence is 15 residues long. Germline values: CDR1 LNHDA, CDR2 SQIVND (reference sequence). The V and J ends lost 6 bases and 1 base respectively, with 15 bases between them. CDR3 amino acids: CASSVPGHSNYGYTF. CDR3 DNA sequence: TGTGCCAGTAGCGTCCCGGGACATAGTAACTATGGCTACACCTTC.

This chain joins TRBV6-5 and TRBJ1-1; perhaps TRBD1 as D (5 bases). Germline CDR1 is MNHEY and CDR2 is SVGAGI. This CDR3 region has 14 residues. V was cut by 4 bases and J by 1 base, with 10 bases left in between. The CDR3 coding sequence is TGTGCCAGCAGTTCCCGGGGGAGGAACACTGAAGCTTTCTTT. Translated, it gives CASSSRGRNTEAFF.

CDR3 in DNA: TGTGCCAGTAGTCCTGGGACGTGGGGCTACACCTTC. Encoded protein: CASSPGTWGYTF. The chain carries TRBV19 and TRBJ1-2; D is possibly TRBD1 (5 bases). The CDR3 totals 12 residues. Germline V CDR1 and CDR2: LNHDA, SQIVND (reference sequence). Trimming took 5 bases from V and 8 from J, leaving 12 bases between them.

The chain is built from TRBV19 and TRBJ1-3; D gene ambiguous. The CDR3 is made up of 12 amino acids. The germline V gene encodes CDR1 LNHDA and CDR2 SQIVND (reference sequence). The V end lost 7 bases, the J end lost 4 bases, and 8 bases lay between the germline ends. In DNA, the CDR3 is TGTGCCAGTACTCCAGGAGGAAACACCATATATTTT. This translates into CASTPGGNTIYF.

The chain combines TRBV11-2 with TRBJ1-5; D is undetermined. There are 15 residues in the CDR3. Germline CDR1 SGHAT, CDR2 FQNNGV. V was trimmed by 0 bases and J by 7 bases, leaving 13 bases between them. The CDR3 DNA reads TGTGCCAGCAGCTTAGATATAGGGCTGGAACAGCCCCAGCATTTT. Protein sequence: CASSLDIGLEQPQHF.

This clone was seen once. The chain couples TRBV6-1 to TRBJ2-7; 7 positions agree with TRBD1. The CDR3 runs to 14 residues. Trimming removed 1 base from V and 4 bases from J; junction bases left unmatched: 4. The germline V gene has CDR1 MNHNS and CDR2 SASEGT. The CDR3 bases are TGTGCCAGCAGTGAAGGACACAGGGGTTACGAGCAGTACTTC. This codes for CASSEGHRGYEQYF.

CDR3 coding DNA: TGTGCCAGCAGCTTAGGGTCGGCTAATGAAAAACTGTTTTTT. It specifies CASSLGSANEKLFF. The chain is built from TRBV7-2 and TRBJ1-4; no clear D. This CDR3 contains 14 residues. V lost 1 base and J lost 3, with 6 bases in between. The germline V gene has CDR1 SGHTA and CDR2 FQGNSA.

The chain couples TRBV4-3 to TRBJ2-7; maybe TRBD1 (6 bases). The germline CDR1 and CDR2 sequences are LGHNA and YSLEER. V was shortened by 0 bases and J by 2 bases, with 8 bases between the two germline ends. The CDR3 extends over 14 amino acids. CDR3 nucleotide sequence: TGCGCCAGCAGCCAAGAACAGGGACCCTACGAGCAGTACTTC. Encoded protein: CASSQEQGPYEQYF.

This clone has a single count. The J gene is TRBJ1-2, the V gene TRBV6-5; D is ambiguous. V was clipped by 0 bases and J by 1 base, with 9 bases between them. The CDR3 consists of 15 residues. Germline V gives CDR1 MNHEY, CDR2 SVGAGI. CDR3 in amino acids: CASSYSSAYNYGYTF. CDR3 coding DNA: TGTGCCAGCAGTTACTCCTCGGCCTATAACTATGGCTACACCTTC.

This rearrangement joins TRBV6-1 to TRBJ2-1, with D perhaps assigned TRBD1 or TRBD2 (5 bases each). The CDR3 consists of 14 residues. Between the trimmed V and J ends, which lost 5 bases and 8 bases, there was a span of 16 bases. The germline V gene encodes CDR1 MNHNS and CDR2 SASEGT. This CDR3 is CASSPQRGVHEQFF. For the CDR3, the DNA is TGTGCCAGCAGTCCCCAGAGAGGGGTTCATGAGCAGTTCTTC.